This T cell receptor beta chain was identified during a study of identical twins. TCRdb used MiXCR to reprocess the 5' RACE reads, holding one entry per CDR3 protein. This sample has 690,000 or so distinct CDR3 sequences; 8% to 9% occur once, and the top ten carry around 0.95%. Whole-study findings and limits: Beta out-of-frame sequences showed weaker excess sharing between twins.

Points on this clonotype: The antigen is not known.

V lost 4 bases to trimming and J lost 8 bases, with 20 bases between them. Germline CDR1 and CDR2: KGHSH and LQKENI. The CDR3 loop spans 15 amino acids. This sample also belongs to another study, concerning yellow fever vaccine responses in identical twins.

The receptor was isolated from a woman aged 18-29 years in good health. Material: PBMCs. V is TRBV18 and J is TRBJ1-2; D is ambiguous. CDR3 coding DNA: TGTGCCAGCTCACGCTCACAGTCTGAATGGTCCGGCTACACCTTC. Amino acid sequence: CASSRSQSEWSGYTF. The whole variable domain, filled in from reference TRBV18 and TRBJ1-2, reads NAGVMQNPRHLVRRRGQEARLRCSPMKGHSHVYWYRQLPEEGLKFMVYLQKENIIDESGMPKERFSAEFPKEGPSILRIQQVVRGDSAAYFCASSRSQSEWSGYTFGSGTRLTVV.